Presented here are 20 T cell receptor beta chains from one specimen sequenced in a study of tumor-infiltrating lymphocytes in primary liver carcinoma. The study co-extracted DNA and RNA from roughly 20-30 mg of unsorted bulk tissue. TCR beta cDNA was prepared out of 500 ng total RNA by means of a constant-region primer. Libraries for TCR beta were built through three nested multiplex PCR rounds, which together made up a slightly modified ARM-PCR procedure. A C-beta reverse primer was combined with TRBV1-TRBV30 forward primers in the first two PCR rounds, and each round had about 10 cycles. TCRdb re-called the multiplex PCR reads through MiXCR, storing one row per CDR3 protein. The sample comprises some 130,000 distinct CDR3 sequences, roughly 75% of which are singletons, and 8.1% rests with the top ten. Material: tumor-adjacent normal liver tissue. The receptor source for this set is a woman aged 55-70 years with primary liver carcinoma and hepatitis B virus infection.

This clonotype was observed a few times. The rearrangement uses TRBV5-1 and TRBJ1-2; unclear D gene. The V gene's germline CDR1 is SGHRS and CDR2 YFSETQ. This CDR3 is built from 12 residues. Trimming cost V 9 bases and J 5 bases, with 14 bases left between them. For the CDR3, the DNA is TGCGCCAACGGCCGAGATTCATATGGCTACACCTTC. This encodes CANGRDSYGYTF. Full variable domain (rest looked up from reference TRBV5-1 and TRBJ1-2): KAGVTQTPRYLIKTRGQQVTLSCSPISGHRSVSWYQQTPGQGLQFLFEYFSETQRNKGNFPGRFSGRQFSNSRSEMNVSTLELGDSALYLCANGRDSYGYTFGSGTRLTVV.

To note about this clonotype: Since a much larger clone is just one base distant, this may be a read error. This chain joins TRBV28 and TRBJ2-5, with 9 positions matching TRBD1. With 9 bases clipped from V and 5 bases from J, the junction kept 7 bases outside the gene matches. This CDR3 is built from 13 residues. From germline, CDR1 is MDHEN and CDR2 SYDVKM. Written as DNA, the CDR3 is TGTGCCAGTCGACAGGGGGGGAATGAGACCCAGTACTTC. Its protein product is CASRQGGNETQYF.

This clonotype was picked up one time. The chain links TRBV7-9 to TRBJ2-1, with no clear D. In germline, CDR1 is SEHNR, CDR2 FQNEAQ (reference sequence). The CDR3 covers 17 residues. V gave up 4 bases and J gave up 0 bases, with 16 bases separating them. DNA of the CDR3: TGTGCCAGCAGCTCTTCAAGCGAGAGTGGCTCCTACAATGAGCAGTTCTTC. Translating gives CASSSSSESGSYNEQFF.

J is TRBJ2-4 and V is TRBV4-2, with a tentative D call TRBD1 (5 bases). Germline V gives CDR1 LGHNA, CDR2 YNFKEQ. The V and J ends lost 4 bases and 3 bases respectively, with 19 bases between them. The CDR3 is made up of 17 amino acids. The CDR3 loop is CASSRVSRTKSKNIQYF. In DNA, the CDR3 is TGTGCCAGCAGCCGAGTATCTCGGACAAAGAGCAAAAACATTCAGTACTTC.

This sequence joins TRBV7-3 and TRBJ2-3; TRBD2 agrees at 13 bases. The length of the CDR3 is 15 residues. Trimming removed 5 bases from V and 3 bases from J; junction bases left unmatched: 2. Germline values: CDR1 SGHTA, CDR2 FQGTGA. The CDR3 nucleotides are TGTGCCAGCAGCCGGACTAGCGGGAGAACAGATACGCAGTATTTT. It codes for CASSRTSGRTDTQYF.

In its sample, this clonotype was seen a few times. Possible read error: a much larger clone is one base away. The chain uses TRBV14 and TRBJ2-5; tentatively, D is TRBD1 (6 bases). The CDR3 is made up of 15 amino acids. Germline V gene sequence: CDR1 SGHDN, CDR2 FVKESK. Trimming shortened V by 0 bases and J by 7 bases, and 15 bases separated the two germline ends. The CDR3 is CASSQDLGGRGTQYF. The CDR3 region has the DNA TGTGCCAGCAGCCAAGATCTAGGGGGACGGGGGACCCAGTACTTC.

This clonotype was observed a handful of times. A much more abundant neighbour one base away suggests this may be a read error. The V and J genes are TRBV12-3 or TRBV12-4 and TRBJ1-2; TRBD1 matches 8 bases. The CDR3 has 14 amino acids. The CDR3 here is CTSRSQGEPGGYTF. CDR3 DNA: TGTACCAGCAGGTCACAGGGGGAACCTGGGGGCTACACCTTC.

Many counts were recorded for this clonotype. This chain joins TRBV14 and TRBJ2-1; D unresolved. CDR3 size: 14 residues. The germline CDR1 and CDR2 sequences are SGHDN and FVKESK. Between the trimmed V and J ends, which lost 3 bases and 4 bases, there was a span of 10 bases. CDR3 nucleotide sequence: TGTGCCAGCAGCCATCTAGACACTTACAATGAGCAGTTCTTC. The encoded protein is CASSHLDTYNEQFF.

This clonotype has just a few counts. Germline is not matched at one junction end, which may reflect a read error. The chain combines TRBV11-2 with TRBJ2-3; D is uncertain. There are 12 residues in the CDR3. Germline assignment: CDR1 SGHAT and CDR2 FQNNGV. The CDR3 region is CVSSPRGGPQYF. The CDR3 DNA reads as TGTGTCAGCAGCCCCCGCGGTGGGCCACAGTATTTT.

CDR3 sequence: CASSSPLAGAITDTQYF. For the CDR3, the DNA is TGTGCCAGCAGTTCTCCCCTAGCGGGAGCGATCACAGATACGCAGTATTTT. V and J are TRBV28 and TRBJ2-3; 10 bases are shared with TRBD2. V lost 4 bases, J lost 2 bases, and 9 bases stayed unmatched. The CDR3 contains 17 residues. The germline V gene encodes CDR1 MDHEN and CDR2 SYDVKM.

In the case of this clonotype: At one end, the junction sequence differs from germline, possibly due to a read error. The chain couples TRBV11-2 to TRBJ2-1; D gene ambiguous. This CDR3 contains 17 residues. CDR1 is SGHAT and CDR2 is FQNNGV in the germline V gene. The DNA of the CDR3 is TGTGCCAGCAGCTTTACCCCAGTGATGAGCTCCTACAATGAGCAGTTCTTT. Its protein is CASSFTPVMSSYNEQFF. The full variable domain, in which reference TRBV11-2 and TRBJ2-1 provide the parts outside the CDR3, is EAGVAQSPRYKIIEKRQSVAFWCNPISGHATLYWYQQILGQGPKLLIQFQNNGVVDDSQLPKDRFSAERLKGVDSTLKIQPAKLEDSAVYLCASSFTPVMSSYNEQFFGPGTRLTVL.

In the case of this clonotype: Its ends do not fully match the called genes, so a read error is possible. The chain couples TRBV2 to TRBJ1-2; 7 bases map to TRBD1. The germline V gene encodes CDR1 SNHLY and CDR2 FYNNEI. The CDR3 runs to 14 residues. The CDR3 loop is CASSSDREWYGYAF. The CDR3 coding sequence is TGTGCCAGCAGTTCTGACAGGGAGTGGTATGGCTACGCCTTC. The variable domain in full, completed from reference TRBV2 and TRBJ1-2, reads EPEVTQTPSHQVTQMGQEVILRCVPISNHLYFYWYRQILGQKVEFLVSFYNNEISEKSEIFDDQFSVERPDGSNFTLKIRSTKLEDSAMYFCASSSDREWYGYAFGSGTRLTVV.

Turning to this clonotype: Mismatch with germline at one junction end may stem from a read error. This chain connects TRBV6-5 to TRBJ1-2; no clear D. Per germline, CDR1 MNHEY and CDR2 SVGAGI. CDR3 length: 21 amino acids. This CDR3 is CASSYLSGSYAAPVIGYGYTF. As DNA, the CDR3 is TGTGCAAGCAGTTACCTTTCAGGTAGCTACGCGGCCCCCGTAATAGGCTATGGCTACACCTTC.

The chain is built from TRBV5-5 and TRBJ2-3, with D possibly being TRBD1 (6 bases). Germline V gives CDR1 SGHKS, CDR2 YYEKEE (reference sequence). V was shortened by 1 base and J by 11 bases, with 17 bases between the two germline ends. The CDR3 spans 14 residues. CDR3: CASSLLGGPGMQYF. As DNA, the CDR3 is TGTGCCAGCAGCTTGTTAGGGGGACCAGGTATGCAGTATTTT.

In regard to this clonotype: A clone one base away is much larger, so this may be a read error. The chain recombines TRBV30 with TRBJ2-7, with D tentatively TRBD2 (6 bases). Per germline, CDR1 GTSNPN and CDR2 SVGIG (reference sequence). Trimming took off 6 bases at V and 9 bases at J, with 15 bases between the two ends. The CDR3 is made up of 11 amino acids. Here the CDR3 DNA reads TGTGCCTGCAGTACCGGGGGTTTGCAGTACTTC. The encoded protein is CACSTGGLQYF. Together with reference TRBV30 and TRBJ2-7, the CDR3 gives the full variable domain: SQTIHQWPATLVQPVGSPLSLECTVEGTSNPNLYWYRQAAGRGLQLLFYSVGIGQISSEVPQNLSASRPQDRQFILSSKKLLLSDSGFYLCACSTGGLQYFGPGTRLTVT.

The CDR3 sequence: CSARDRPGPSALHF. Here the CDR3 DNA reads TGCAGTGCTAGAGATCGCCCTGGCCCGTCGGCCCTCCACTTT. The chain employs TRBV20-1 and TRBJ1-6; D gene ambiguous. The length of the CDR3 is 14 residues. The V and J ends lost 0 bases and 14 bases respectively, with 17 bases between them. Germline CDR1 is DFQATT and CDR2 is SNEGSKA (reference sequence).

Comment on this clonotype: Possible read error: a much larger clone is one base away. The rearrangement joins TRBV10-2 to TRBJ1-1; D remains ambiguous. CDR3 length: 13 amino acids. V shed 0 bases and J shed 3 bases, with 5 bases lying between them. Germline V lookup: CDR1 WSHSY, CDR2 SAAADI. CDR3: CASSESQHTEAFF. The CDR3 nucleotides read TGCGCCAGCAGTGAGTCTCAGCACACTGAAGCTTTCTTT.

Points on this clonotype: An end of the junction does not agree with germline; a read error may underlie this. The chain recombines TRBV10-3 with TRBJ1-5; D gene ambiguous. The length of the CDR3 is 12 residues. Germline assignment: CDR1 ENHRY and CDR2 SYGVKD. The DNA for the CDR3 is TGTGTCACCAGTTTGAGCAATCAGCCCCAGCACTTT. This sequence encodes CVTSLSNQPQHF.

In regard to this clonotype: Since no conserved phenylalanine or tryptophan closes the CDR3, a read error is the likely cause. The CDR3 sequence is CSVGGSNQPQHL. The CDR3 bases are TGCAGTGTTGGGGGGAGTAATCAGCCCCAGCATCTT. The chain joins TRBV29-1 to TRBJ1-5, with D maybe TRBD1 (5 bases). The germline V gene encodes CDR1 SQVTM and CDR2 ANQGSEA. The CDR3 has 12 amino acids.

About this clonotype itself: Compared with germline, one end of the junction differs, possibly owing to a read error. The gene calls are TRBV5-6 and TRBJ2-1; D possibly corresponds to TRBD2 (6 bases). The CDR3 consists of 15 residues. Germline V gene sequence: CDR1 SGHDT, CDR2 YYEEEE. CDR3 coding DNA: TGTGCCAGCAGCTCCCTGACTAGGACGACCAATGAGCAGTTTTTC. As protein: CASSSLTRTTNEQFF.